This TCR beta chain stems from a study of cytomegalovirus exposure and HLA in healthy donors. PCR involved 60 Vbeta and 13 Jbeta primers. Profiled with immunoSEQ multiplex PCR; TCRdb holds only in-frame clones, not every one. The sample consists of approximately 27,000 clones, roughly 68% of them appearing once. The CDR3 spans 13 residues. Germline V lookup: CDR1 SGHRS, CDR2 YFSETQ. The V and J ends lost 2 bases and 2 bases respectively, with 8 bases between them. The V and J genes are TRBV5-1 and TRBJ2-7, with D possibly being TRBD2 (6 bases). The sequencing input was PBMCs. This sequence was found in a woman aged 50 to 60 in good health and CMV-seronegative. CDR3 nucleotide sequence: TGCGCCAGCAGCTTAGGAGGGACCTACGAGCAGTACTTC. Its protein is CASSLGGTYEQYF.